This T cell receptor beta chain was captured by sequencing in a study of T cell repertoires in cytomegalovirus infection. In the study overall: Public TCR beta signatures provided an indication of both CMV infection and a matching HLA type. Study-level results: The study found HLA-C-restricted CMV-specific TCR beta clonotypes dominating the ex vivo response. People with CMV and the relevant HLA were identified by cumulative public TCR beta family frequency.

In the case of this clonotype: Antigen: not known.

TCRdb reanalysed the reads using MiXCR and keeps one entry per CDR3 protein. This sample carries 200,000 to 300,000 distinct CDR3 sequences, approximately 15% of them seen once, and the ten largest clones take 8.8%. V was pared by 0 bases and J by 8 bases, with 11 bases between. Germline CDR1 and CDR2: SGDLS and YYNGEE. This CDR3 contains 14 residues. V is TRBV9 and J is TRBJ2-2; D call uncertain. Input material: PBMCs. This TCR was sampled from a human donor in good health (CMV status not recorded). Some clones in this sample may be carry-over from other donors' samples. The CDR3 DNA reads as TGTGCCAGCAGCGTAGTATTGATAGGAGGGGAGCTGTTTTTT. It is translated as CASSVVLIGGELFF.